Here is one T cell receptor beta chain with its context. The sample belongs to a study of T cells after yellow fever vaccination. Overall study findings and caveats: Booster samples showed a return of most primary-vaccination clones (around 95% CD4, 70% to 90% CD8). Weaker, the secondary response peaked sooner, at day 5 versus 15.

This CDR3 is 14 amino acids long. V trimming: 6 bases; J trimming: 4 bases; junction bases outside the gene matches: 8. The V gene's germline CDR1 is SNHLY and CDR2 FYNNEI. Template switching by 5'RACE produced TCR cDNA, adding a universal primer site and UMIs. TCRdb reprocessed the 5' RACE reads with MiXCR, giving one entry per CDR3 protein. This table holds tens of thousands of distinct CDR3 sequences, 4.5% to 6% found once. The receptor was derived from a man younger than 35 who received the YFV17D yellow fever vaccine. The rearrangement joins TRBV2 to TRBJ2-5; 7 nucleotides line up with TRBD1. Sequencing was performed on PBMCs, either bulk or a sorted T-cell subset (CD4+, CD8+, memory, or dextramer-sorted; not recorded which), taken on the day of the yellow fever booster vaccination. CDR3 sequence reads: CASRDHRGGETQYF. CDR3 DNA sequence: TGTGCCAGCAGGGACCACAGGGGCGGAGAGACCCAGTACTTC.